This T cell receptor (beta chain) was recovered during a study of low-dose radiotherapy and immunotherapy resistance in tumors (dated by TCRdb to the early 2020s). Concerning the study at large: In Cohort 1, each fraction delivered 0.5 Gy every 2 weeks, and the prescribed total PTV dose was 6.5 Gy. Patients in Cohort 2 were given 1 Gy per fraction every two weeks, for a total of 13 Gy across 26 weeks. Patients were given nivolumab as a 240 mg flat dose every two weeks and ipilimumab at 1 mg/kg every six weeks, with both drugs delivered intravenously. Cyclophosphamide 200 mg/m2 was given intravenously every two weeks, one day before each radiation and immunotherapy administration. Starting on cycle 1 day 1, patients took 300 mg of aspirin by mouth once daily for four cycles. Randomization of trial participants into treatment groups was not performed. The translational analysis covered eight patients: three from the first dose cohort and the first five from the second dose cohort.

The germline V gene sets CDR1 to SQVTM and CDR2 to ANQGSEA. Its CDR3 holds 12 amino acids, cysteine through phenylalanine. Just CDR3 DNA is preserved here, 36 bases in frame from base 1. V is pared back by 4 bases and J by 7 bases, with 13 bases lying between the germline termini. This clonotype was picked up many times. Its antigen is currently not known. Base qualities are not at hand, and no much larger clone is one base apart. Explained via the paper, the time point label denotes: before trial treatment. Donors were enrolled in RACIN, a single-arm phase I dose-escalation trial in which nivolumab, ipilimumab, aspirin, low-dose cyclophosphamide and low-dose radiotherapy were combined. Patients were eligible if they had advanced solid tumors that were TIL-negative. Data came from an Illumina HiSeq 2500. First-strand cDNA was synthesized using Superscript III and a set of TRAV- and TRBV-specific primers, so that both TCRalpha and TCRbeta chains were covered. A roughly 20-cycle PCR with Phusion amplified the TCRs, pairing a constant-region primer with the adapter that was attached to the V primers. Isolated mRNA was amplified with the MessageAmp II aRNA Amplification Kit, using a roughly 16-hour in vitro transcription at 37°C. The Dynabeads mRNA DIRECT Purification Kit was used to isolate the mRNA for TCR sequencing. A second roughly 25-cycle Phusion PCR added indexed Illumina adapters, and products were purified with AMPure XP beads. The source study handled its data this way. Custom Perl scripts were used to pool TCR sequences that encoded the same protein, to remove out-of-frame sequences, and to calculate the abundance of each clonotype. Any TCR sequence backed by just one read was left out of the analysis. Shannon entropy, Gini index, clonality, richness, and the frequency of TCRs shared between repertoires were included as repertoire metrics. TCRdb reworked the public reads: Q25 trimming with fastp, MiXCR clone assembly, productive beta chains retained. Merged by CDR3 protein, the rows form single entries marked with the most common genes and DNA. The V and J calls and clone size come from TCRdb's table, not from the authors' own analysis. Present in this sample are around 69,000 distinct CDR3 sequences, around 30% of which were seen just once. Of the sample, 11% falls within the top ten clones.

Specimen: PBMCs, collected before treatment. Rearrangement joined TRBV29-1 to TRBJ1-1; the D gene cannot be named for sure. The receptor was derived from a female donor with ovarian cancer. The CDR3 amino acid sequence is: CSVGLAALEAFF. The nucleotide sequence reads TGCAGCGTTGGACTAGCGGCCCTTGAAGCTTTCTTT.